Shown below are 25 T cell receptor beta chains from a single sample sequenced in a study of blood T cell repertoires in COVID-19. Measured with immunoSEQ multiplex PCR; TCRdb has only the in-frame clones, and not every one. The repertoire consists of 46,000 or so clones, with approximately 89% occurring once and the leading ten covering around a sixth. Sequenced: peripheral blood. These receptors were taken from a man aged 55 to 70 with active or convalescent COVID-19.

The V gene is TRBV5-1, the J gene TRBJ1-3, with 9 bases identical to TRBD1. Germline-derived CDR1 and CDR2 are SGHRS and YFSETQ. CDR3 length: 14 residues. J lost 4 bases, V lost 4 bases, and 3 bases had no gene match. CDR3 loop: CASSGGQGGNTIYF. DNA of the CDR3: TGCGCCAGCAGCGGGGGACAGGGAGGAAACACCATATATTTT. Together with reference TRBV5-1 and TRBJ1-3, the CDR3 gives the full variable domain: KAGVTQTPRYLIKTRGQQVTLSCSPISGHRSVSWYQQTPGQGLQFLFEYFSETQRNKGNFPGRFSGRQFSNSRSEMNVSTLELGDSALYLCASSGGQGGNTIYFGEGSWLTVV.

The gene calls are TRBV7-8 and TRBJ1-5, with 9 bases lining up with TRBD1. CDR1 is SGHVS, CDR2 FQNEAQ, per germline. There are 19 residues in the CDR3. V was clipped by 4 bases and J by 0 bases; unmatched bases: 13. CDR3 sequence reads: CASSSRLVQGADSNQPQHF. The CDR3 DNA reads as TGTGCCAGCAGCTCACGACTTGTACAGGGGGCGGATAGCAATCAGCCCCAGCATTTT.

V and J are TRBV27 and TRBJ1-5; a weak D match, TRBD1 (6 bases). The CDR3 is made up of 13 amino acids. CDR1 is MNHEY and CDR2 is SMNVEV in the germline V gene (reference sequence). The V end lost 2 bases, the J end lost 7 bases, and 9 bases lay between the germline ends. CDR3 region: CASSLSGGQPQHF. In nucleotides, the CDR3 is TGTGCCAGCAGTTTAAGTGGGGGCCAGCCCCAGCATTTT.

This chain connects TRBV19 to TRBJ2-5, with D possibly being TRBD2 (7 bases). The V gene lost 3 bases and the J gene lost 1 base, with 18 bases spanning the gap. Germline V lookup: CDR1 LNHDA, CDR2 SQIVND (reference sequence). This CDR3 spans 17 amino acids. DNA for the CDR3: TGTGCCAGTAGTATGATGTATATGGCGGGGGCCCAAGAGACCCAGTACTTC. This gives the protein CASSMMYMAGAQETQYF.

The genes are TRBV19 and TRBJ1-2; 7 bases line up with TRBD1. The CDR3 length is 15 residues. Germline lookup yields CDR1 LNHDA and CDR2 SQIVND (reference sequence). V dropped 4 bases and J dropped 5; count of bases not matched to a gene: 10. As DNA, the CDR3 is TGTGCCAGTAGTACAGATACCGGGACAGTGTATGGCTACACCTTC. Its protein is CASSTDTGTVYGYTF.

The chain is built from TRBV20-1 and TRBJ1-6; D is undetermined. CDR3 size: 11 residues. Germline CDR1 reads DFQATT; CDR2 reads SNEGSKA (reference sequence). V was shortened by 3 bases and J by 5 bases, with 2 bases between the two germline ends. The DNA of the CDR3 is TGCAGTGCTAGCGATAATTCACCCCTCCACTTT. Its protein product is CSASDNSPLHF.

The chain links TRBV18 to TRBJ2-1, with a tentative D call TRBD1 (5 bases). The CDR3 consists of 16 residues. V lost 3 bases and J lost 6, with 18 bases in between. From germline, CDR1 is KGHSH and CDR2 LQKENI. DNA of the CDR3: TGTGCCAGCTCACCCGGCCGGTGGGGCGGTGGCAATGAGCAGTTCTTC. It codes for CASSPGRWGGGNEQFF. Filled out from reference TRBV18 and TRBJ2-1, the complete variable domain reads NAGVMQNPRHLVRRRGQEARLRCSPMKGHSHVYWYRQLPEEGLKFMVYLQKENIIDESGMPKERFSAEFPKEGPSILRIQQVVRGDSAAYFCASSPGRWGGGNEQFFGPGTRLTVL.

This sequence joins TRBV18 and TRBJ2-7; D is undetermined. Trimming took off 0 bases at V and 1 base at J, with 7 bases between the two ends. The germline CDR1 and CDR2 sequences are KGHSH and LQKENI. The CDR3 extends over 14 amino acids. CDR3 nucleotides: TGTGCCAGCTCACCACCCGGCGGATCCTACGAGCAGTACTTC. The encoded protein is CASSPPGGSYEQYF.

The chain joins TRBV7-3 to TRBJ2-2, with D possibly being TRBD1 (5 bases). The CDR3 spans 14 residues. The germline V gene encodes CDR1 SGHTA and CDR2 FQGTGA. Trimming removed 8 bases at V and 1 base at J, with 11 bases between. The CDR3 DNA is TGTGCCAGCCGACAGAACCTGAACACCGGGGAGCTGTTTTTT. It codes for CASRQNLNTGELFF.

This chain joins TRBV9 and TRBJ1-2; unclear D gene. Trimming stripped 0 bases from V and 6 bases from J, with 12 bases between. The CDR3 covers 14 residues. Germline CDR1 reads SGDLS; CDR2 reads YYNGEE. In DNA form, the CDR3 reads TGTGCCAGCAGCGTAGCAGGAGGGAGTCATGGCTACACCTTC. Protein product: CASSVAGGSHGYTF.

CDR3 nucleotide sequence: TGTGCCAGCGGACAGCCGGGACTATACTACAATGAGCAGTTCTTC. Amino acids: CASGQPGLYYNEQFF. This chain joins TRBV27 and TRBJ2-1; D is perhaps TRBD2 (7 bases). Deletions cut 8 bases from V and 3 bases from J, with 17 bases between. From germline, CDR1 is MNHEY and CDR2 SMNVEV (reference sequence). The CDR3 is made up of 15 amino acids.

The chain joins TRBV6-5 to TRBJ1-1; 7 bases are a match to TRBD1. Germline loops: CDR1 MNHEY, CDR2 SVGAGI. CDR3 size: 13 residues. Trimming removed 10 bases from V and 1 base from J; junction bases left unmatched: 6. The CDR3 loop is CAIYRTGNTEAFF. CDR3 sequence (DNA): TGTGCCATCTATCGGACAGGGAACACTGAAGCTTTCTTT.

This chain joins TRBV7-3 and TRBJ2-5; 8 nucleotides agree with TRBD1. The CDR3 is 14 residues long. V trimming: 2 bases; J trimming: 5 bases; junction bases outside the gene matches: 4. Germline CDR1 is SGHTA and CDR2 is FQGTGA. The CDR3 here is CASSLDRGDETQYF. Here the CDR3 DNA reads TGTGCCAGCAGCTTAGACAGGGGCGATGAGACCCAGTACTTC.

CDR3 in DNA: TGTGCCGCTGGGGACAGCTCGAACACTGAAGCTTTCTTT. Amino acid sequence: CAAGDSSNTEAFF. The chain is built from TRBV28 and TRBJ1-1; 7 nucleotides align to TRBD1. Germline loops: CDR1 MDHEN, CDR2 SYDVKM. This CDR3 contains 13 residues. V gave up 11 bases and J gave up 1 base; unmatched junction bases: 7.

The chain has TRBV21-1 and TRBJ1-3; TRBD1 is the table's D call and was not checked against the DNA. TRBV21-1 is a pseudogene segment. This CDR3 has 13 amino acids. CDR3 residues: CASRLAQGNTIYF. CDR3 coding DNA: TGTGCCAGCAGGTTGGCTCAAGGAAACACCATATATTTT.

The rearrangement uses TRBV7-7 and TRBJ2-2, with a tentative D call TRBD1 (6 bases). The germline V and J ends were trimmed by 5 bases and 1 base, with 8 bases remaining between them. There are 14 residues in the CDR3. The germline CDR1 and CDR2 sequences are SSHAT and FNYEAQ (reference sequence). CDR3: CASSPGQNTGELFF. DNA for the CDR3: TGTGCCAGCAGCCCGGGACAGAACACCGGGGAGCTGTTTTTT.

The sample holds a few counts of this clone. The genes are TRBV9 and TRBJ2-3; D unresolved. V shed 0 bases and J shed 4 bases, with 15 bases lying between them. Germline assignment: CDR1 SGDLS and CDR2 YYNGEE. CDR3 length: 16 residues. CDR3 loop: CASSVVLSSSADTQYF. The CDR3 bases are TGTGCCAGCAGCGTAGTCTTATCCTCGAGTGCAGATACGCAGTATTTT. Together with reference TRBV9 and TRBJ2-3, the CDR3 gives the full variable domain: DSGVTQTPKHLITATGQRVTLRCSPRSGDLSVYWYQQSLDQGLQFLIQYYNGEERAKGNILERFSAQQFPDLHSELNLSSLELGDSALYFCASSVVLSSSADTQYFGPGTRLTVL.

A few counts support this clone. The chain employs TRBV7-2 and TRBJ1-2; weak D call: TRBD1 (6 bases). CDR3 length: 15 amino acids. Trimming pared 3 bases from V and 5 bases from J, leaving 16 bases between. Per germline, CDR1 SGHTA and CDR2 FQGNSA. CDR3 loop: CASSLEQGEGYGYTF. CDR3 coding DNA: TGTGCCAGCAGCTTGGAACAGGGTGAGGGATATGGCTACACCTTC.

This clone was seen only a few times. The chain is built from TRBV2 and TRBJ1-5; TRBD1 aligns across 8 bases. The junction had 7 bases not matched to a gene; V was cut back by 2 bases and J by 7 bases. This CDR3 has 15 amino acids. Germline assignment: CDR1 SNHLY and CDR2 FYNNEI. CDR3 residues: CASSEHGQGGQPQHF. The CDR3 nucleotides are TGTGCCAGCAGTGAACATGGACAGGGAGGGCAGCCCCAGCATTTT.

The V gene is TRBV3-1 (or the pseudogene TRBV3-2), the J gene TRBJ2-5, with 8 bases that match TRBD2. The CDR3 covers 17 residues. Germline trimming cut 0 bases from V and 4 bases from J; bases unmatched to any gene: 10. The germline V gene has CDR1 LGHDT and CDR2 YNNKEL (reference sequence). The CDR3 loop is CASSQEGVAGTGETQYF. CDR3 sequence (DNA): TGTGCCAGCAGCCAAGAGGGGGTAGCGGGGACGGGAGAGACCCAGTACTTC.

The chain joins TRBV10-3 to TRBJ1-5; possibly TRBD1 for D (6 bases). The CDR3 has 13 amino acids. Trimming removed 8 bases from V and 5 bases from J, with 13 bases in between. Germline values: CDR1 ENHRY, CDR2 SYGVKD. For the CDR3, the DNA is TGTGCCATCGGAGGGGGGGGAGATCAGCCCCAGCATTTT. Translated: CAIGGGGDQPQHF.

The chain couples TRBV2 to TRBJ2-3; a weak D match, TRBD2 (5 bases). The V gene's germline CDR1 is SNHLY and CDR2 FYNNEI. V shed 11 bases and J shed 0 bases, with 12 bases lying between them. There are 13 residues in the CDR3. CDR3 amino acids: CASNWESTDTQYF. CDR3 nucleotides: TGTGCCTCAAATTGGGAGAGCACAGATACGCAGTATTTT.

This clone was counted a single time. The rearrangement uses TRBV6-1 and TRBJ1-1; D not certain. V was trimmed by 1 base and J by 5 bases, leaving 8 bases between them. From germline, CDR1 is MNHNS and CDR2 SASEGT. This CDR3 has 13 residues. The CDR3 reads CASSEGGGTEAFF. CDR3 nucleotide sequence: TGTGCCAGCAGTGAAGGAGGTGGTACTGAAGCTTTCTTT.

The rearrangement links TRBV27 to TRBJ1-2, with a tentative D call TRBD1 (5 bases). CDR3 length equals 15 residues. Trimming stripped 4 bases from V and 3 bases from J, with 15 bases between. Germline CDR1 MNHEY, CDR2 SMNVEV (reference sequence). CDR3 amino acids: CASSSLDTLDYGYTF. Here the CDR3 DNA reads TGTGCCAGCAGTTCACTGGACACTCTTGACTATGGCTACACCTTC.

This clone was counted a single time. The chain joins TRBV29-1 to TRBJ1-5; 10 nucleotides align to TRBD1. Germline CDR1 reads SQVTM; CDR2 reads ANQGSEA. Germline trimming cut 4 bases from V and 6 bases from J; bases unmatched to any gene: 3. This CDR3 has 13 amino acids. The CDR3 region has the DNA TGCAGCGTTGGACAGGGGGCGGCTCAGCCCCAGCATTTT. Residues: CSVGQGAAQPQHF.